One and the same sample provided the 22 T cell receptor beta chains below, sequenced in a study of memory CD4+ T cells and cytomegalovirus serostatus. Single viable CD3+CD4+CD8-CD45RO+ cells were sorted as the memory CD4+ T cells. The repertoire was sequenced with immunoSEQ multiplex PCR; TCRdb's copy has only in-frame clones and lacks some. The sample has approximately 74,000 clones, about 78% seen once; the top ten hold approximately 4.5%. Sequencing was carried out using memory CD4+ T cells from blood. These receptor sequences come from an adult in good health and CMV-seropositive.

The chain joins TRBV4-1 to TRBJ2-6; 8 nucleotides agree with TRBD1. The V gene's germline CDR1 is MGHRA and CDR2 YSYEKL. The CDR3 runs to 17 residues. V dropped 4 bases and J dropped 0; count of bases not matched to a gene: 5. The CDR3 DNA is TGCGCCAGCAGCCTTGGACAGGGAACCTCTGGGGCCAACGTCCTGACTTTC. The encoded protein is CASSLGQGTSGANVLTF.

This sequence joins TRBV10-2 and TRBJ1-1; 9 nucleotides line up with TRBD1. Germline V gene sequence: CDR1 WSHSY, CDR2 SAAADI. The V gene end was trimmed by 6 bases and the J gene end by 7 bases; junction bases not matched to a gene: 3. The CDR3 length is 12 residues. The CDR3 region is CASRTGGSEAFF. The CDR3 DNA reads TGCGCCAGCAGAACAGGGGGCAGTGAAGCTTTCTTT.

This CDR3 is CASSDLGVGGNTEAFF. In nucleotides, the CDR3 is TGTGCCAGCAGTGACTTAGGGGTTGGCGGGAACACTGAAGCTTTCTTT. This chain links TRBV2 with TRBJ1-1; D is perhaps TRBD1 (5 bases). The CDR3 contains 16 residues. With 3 bases removed from V and 1 base from J, the gap between germline ends came to 15 bases. Looked up from germline, CDR1 is SNHLY and CDR2 is FYNNEI.

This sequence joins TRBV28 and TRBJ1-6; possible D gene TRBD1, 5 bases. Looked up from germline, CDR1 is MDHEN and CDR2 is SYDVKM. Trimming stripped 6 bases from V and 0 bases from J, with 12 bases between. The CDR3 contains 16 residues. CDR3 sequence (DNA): TGTGCCAGCAGAAACGAGGGGAGCTCCTATAATTCACCCCTCCACTTT. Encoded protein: CASRNEGSSYNSPLHF.

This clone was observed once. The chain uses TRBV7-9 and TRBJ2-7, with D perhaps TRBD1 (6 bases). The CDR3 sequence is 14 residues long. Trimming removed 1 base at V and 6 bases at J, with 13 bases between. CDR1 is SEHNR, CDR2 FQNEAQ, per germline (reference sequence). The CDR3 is CASSLETGGGEQYF. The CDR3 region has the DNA TGTGCCAGCAGCTTAGAGACAGGTGGTGGCGAGCAGTACTTC.

The CDR3: CASSMGARSGYTF. In DNA, the CDR3 is TGTGCCAGTAGTATGGGGGCGCGCTCTGGCTACACCTTC. The chain combines TRBV19 with TRBJ1-2; a weak D match, TRBD1 (6 bases). CDR1 LNHDA and CDR2 SQIVND come from the germline V gene (reference sequence). This CDR3 comprises 13 residues. V gave up 3 bases and J gave up 7 bases, with 12 bases separating them.

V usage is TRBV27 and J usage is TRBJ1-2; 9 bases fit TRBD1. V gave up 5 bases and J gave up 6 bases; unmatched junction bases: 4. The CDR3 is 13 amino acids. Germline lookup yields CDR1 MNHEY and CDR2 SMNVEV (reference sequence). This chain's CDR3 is CASSPRTGDGYTF. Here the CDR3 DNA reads TGTGCCAGCAGTCCCCGGACAGGGGATGGCTACACCTTC.

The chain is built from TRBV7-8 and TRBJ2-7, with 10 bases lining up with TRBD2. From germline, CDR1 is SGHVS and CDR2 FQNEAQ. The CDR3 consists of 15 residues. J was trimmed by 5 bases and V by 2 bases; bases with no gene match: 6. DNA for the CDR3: TGTGCCAGCAGCTTACCGAGCGGGAGGGCCAACGAGCAGTACTTC. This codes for CASSLPSGRANEQYF.

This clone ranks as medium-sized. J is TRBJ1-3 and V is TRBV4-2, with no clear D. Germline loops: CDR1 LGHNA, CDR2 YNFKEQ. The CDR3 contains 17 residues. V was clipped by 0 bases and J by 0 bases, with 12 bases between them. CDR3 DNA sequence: TGTGCCAGCAGCCAAGATCTTGACCGAGGCTCTGGAAACACCATATATTTT. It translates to CASSQDLDRGSGNTIYF.

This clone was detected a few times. CDR3 DNA sequence: TGTGCCAGCAGACTAGCGGGCCTATACAATGAGCAGTTCTTC. Amino acids: CASRLAGLYNEQFF. This chain links TRBV28 with TRBJ2-1, with 9 nucleotides matching TRBD2. The V gene's germline CDR1 is MDHEN and CDR2 SYDVKM. The trim removed 6 bases at V and 4 bases at J, leaving 4 bases unmatched. The CDR3 is made up of 14 amino acids.

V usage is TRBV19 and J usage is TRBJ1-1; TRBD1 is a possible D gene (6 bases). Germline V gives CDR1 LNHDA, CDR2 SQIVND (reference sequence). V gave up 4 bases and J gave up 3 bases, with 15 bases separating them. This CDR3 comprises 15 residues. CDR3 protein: CASSTQGGTDTEAFF. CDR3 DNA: TGTGCCAGTAGTACACAGGGAGGTACCGACACTGAAGCTTTCTTT.

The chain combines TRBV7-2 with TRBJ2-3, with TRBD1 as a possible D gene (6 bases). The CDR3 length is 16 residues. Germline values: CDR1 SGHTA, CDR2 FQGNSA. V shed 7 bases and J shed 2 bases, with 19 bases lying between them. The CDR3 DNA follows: TGTGCCAGCACCGAAGGCCCAGGGGCCCTCACAGATACGCAGTATTTT. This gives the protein CASTEGPGALTDTQYF.

CDR3 coding DNA: TGTGCCAGCAGCCCCAGCCAGGGGTCACAGCTCTCAGATGGCTACACCTTC. Protein sequence: CASSPSQGSQLSDGYTF. The chain carries TRBV9 and TRBJ1-2; possible D gene TRBD1, 6 bases. Germline CDR1 SGDLS, CDR2 YYNGEE. The ends were cut back, 4 bases at V and 6 bases at J, with 25 bases in the middle. The CDR3 has 17 amino acids.

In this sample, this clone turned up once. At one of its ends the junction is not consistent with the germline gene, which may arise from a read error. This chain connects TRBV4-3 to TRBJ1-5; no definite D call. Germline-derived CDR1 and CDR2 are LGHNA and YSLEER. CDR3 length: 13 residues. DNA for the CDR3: TGCGCCAGCAGCCAAGGCGAGAATCGGCCCCAGCATTTT. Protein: CASSQGENRPQHF.

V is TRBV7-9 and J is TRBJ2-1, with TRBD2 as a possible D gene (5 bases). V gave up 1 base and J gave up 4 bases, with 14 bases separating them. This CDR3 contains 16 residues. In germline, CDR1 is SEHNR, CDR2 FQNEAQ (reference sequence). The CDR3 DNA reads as TGTGCCAGCAGCTTAGAGGCTAGCTCTATTTACAATGAGCAGTTCTTC. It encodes CASSLEASSIYNEQFF.

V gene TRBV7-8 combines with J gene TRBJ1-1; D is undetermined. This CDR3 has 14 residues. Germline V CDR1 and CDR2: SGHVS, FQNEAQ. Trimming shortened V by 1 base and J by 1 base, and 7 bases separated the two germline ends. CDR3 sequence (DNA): TGTGCCAGCAGCTTAGTCTGGCCGAACACTGAAGCTTTCTTT. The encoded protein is CASSLVWPNTEAFF.

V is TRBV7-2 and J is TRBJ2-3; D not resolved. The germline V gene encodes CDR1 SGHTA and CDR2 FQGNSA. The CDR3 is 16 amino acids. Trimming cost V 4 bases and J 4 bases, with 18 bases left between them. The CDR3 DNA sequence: TGTGCCAGCAGCTCACCGGCCTGGGGAACCCCAGATACGCAGTATTTT. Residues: CASSSPAWGTPDTQYF.

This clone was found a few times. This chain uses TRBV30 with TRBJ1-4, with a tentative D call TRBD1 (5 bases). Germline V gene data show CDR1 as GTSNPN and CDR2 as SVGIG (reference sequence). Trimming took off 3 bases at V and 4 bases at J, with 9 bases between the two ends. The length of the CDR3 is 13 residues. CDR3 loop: CAWRPGFNEKLFF. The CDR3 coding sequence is TGTGCCTGGAGACCAGGGTTTAATGAAAAACTGTTTTTT.

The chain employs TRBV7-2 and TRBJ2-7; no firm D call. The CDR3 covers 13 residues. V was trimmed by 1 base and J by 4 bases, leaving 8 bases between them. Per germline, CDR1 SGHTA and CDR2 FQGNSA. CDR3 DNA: TGTGCCAGCAGCTTAGGGGTAGGGTACGAGCAGTACTTC. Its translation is CASSLGVGYEQYF.

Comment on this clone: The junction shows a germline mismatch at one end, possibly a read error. CDR3 residues: CASSLEQGAELFF. CDR3 DNA: TGTGCTAGCAGCTTAGAGCAGGGGGCGGAACTGTTTTTT. The chain uses TRBV7-7 and TRBJ1-4; 8 positions match TRBD1. This CDR3 is built from 13 residues. CDR1 is SSHAT and CDR2 is FNYEAQ in the germline V gene (reference sequence).

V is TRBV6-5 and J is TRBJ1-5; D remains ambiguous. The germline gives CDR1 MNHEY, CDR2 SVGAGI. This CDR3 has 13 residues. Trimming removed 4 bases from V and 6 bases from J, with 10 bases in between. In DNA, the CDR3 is TGTGCCAGCAGTTCCTCGGACCGTCAGCCCCAGCATTTT. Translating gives CASSSSDRQPQHF.

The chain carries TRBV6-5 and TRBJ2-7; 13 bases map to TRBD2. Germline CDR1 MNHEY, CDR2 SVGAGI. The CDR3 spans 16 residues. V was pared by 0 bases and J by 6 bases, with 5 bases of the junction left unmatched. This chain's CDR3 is CASSYSWTSGGGEQYF. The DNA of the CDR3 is TGTGCCAGCAGTTACTCTTGGACTAGCGGGGGCGGCGAGCAGTACTTC.